The source of this T cell receptor beta chain is a study of low-dose radiotherapy and immunotherapy resistance in tumors. Study background: The study gave Cohort 2 1 Gy per fraction every two weeks, totaling 13 Gy over 26 weeks.

This clonotype has ten or more counts. The time point was: before trial treatment. Donors were given nivolumab, ipilimumab, aspirin, low-dose cyclophosphamide and low-dose radiotherapy. First-strand cDNA used TRAV- and TRBV-specific primers, covering alpha and beta chains. For amplifying TCRs, the PCR ran for approximately 18 cycles with Phusion, which was used together with a constant-region primer and the adapter on the V primers. TCRdb redid the calling of the reads with MiXCR, one entry per CDR3 protein. The sample contains tens of thousands of distinct CDR3 sequences, about 23% of which appear only once. The sequencing used PBMCs, collected before treatment. The sequence came from a male donor with prostate cancer.

The CDR3 sequence is CASSYSLDIGNTIYF. CDR3 DNA sequence: TGTGCCAGCAGTTACTCTCTTGACATTGGAAACACCATATATTTT. This rearrangement joins TRBV6-6 to TRBJ1-3; D uncertain. CDR3 length: 15 residues. Germline V gene data show CDR1 as MNHNY and CDR2 as SVGAGI (reference sequence). Trimming left V 0 bases short and J 3 bases short, with 9 bases between.